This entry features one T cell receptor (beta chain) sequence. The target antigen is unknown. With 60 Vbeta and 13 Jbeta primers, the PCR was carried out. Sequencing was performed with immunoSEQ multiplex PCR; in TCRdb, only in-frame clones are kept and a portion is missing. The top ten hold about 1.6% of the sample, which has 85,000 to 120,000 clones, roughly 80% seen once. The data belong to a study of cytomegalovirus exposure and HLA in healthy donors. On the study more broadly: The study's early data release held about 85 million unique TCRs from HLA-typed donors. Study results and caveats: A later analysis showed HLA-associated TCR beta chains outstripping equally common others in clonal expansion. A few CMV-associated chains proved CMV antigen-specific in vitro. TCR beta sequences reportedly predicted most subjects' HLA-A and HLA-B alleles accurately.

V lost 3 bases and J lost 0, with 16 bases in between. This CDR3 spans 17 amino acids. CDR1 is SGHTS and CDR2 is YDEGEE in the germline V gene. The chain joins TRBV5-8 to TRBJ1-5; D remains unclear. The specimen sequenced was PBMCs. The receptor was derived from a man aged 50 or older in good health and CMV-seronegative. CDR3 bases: TGTGCCAGCAGCTGGTGGGAGCCGACGGATAGCAATCAGCCCCAGCATTTT. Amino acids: CASSWWEPTDSNQPQHF.